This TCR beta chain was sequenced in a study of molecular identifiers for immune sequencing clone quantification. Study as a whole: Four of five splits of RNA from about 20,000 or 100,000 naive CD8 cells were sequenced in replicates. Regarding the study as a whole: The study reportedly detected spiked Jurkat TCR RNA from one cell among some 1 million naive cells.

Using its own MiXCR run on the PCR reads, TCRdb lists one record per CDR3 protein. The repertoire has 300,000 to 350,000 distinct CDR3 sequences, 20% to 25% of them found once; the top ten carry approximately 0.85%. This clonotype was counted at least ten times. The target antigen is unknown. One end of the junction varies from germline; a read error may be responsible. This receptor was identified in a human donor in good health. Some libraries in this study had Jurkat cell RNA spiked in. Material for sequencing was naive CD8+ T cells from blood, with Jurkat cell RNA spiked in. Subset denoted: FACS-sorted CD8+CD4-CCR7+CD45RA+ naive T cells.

CDR3 residues: CAWSLAGVAFTF. For the CDR3, the DNA is TGTGCCTGGAGTCTAGCGGGAGTGGCTTTCACCTTC. V usage is TRBV30 and J usage is TRBJ2-5, with 10 bases fitting TRBD2. The CDR3 runs to 12 residues. Germline V CDR1 and CDR2: GTSNPN, SVGIG (reference sequence).